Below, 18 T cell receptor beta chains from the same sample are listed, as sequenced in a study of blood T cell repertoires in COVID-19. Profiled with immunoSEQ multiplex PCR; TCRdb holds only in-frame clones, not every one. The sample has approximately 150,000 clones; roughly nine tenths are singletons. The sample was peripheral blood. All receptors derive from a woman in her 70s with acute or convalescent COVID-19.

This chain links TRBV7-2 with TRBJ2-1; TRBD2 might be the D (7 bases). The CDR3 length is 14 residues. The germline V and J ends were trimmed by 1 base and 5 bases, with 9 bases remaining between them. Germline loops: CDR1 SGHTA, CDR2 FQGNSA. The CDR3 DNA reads TGTGCCAGCAGCTTAGTGGGGGGGCACAATGAGCAGTTCTTC. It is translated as CASSLVGGHNEQFF.

The CDR3 region has the DNA TGTGCCAGTGAGGAGGTGAGAAATCAGCCCCAGCATTTT. Translating it yields CASEEVRNQPQHF. The genes are TRBV6-5 and TRBJ1-5; D is ambiguous. The germline V gene encodes CDR1 MNHEY and CDR2 SVGAGI. CDR3 length equals 13 residues. With 9 bases removed from V and 4 bases from J, the gap between germline ends came to 13 bases.

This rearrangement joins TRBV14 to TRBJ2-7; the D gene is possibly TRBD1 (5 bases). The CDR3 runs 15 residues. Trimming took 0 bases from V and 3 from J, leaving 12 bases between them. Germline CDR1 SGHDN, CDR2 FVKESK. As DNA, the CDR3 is TGTGCCAGCAGCCAAGAGTCAGGGATTTTCTACGAGCAGTACTTC. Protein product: CASSQESGIFYEQYF.

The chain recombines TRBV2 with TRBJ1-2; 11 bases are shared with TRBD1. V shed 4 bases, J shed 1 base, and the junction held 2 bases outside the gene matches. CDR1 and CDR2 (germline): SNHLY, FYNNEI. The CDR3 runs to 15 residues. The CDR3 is CASSVGQGGNYGYTF. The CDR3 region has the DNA TGTGCCAGCAGTGTGGGACAGGGGGGTAACTATGGCTACACCTTC.

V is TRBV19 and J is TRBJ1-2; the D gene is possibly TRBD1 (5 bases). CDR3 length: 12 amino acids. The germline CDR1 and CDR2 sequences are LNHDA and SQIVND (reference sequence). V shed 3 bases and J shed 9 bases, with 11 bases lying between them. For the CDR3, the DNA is TGTGCCAGTAGTATTTTGGGGACTAGCTACACCTTC. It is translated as CASSILGTSYTF.

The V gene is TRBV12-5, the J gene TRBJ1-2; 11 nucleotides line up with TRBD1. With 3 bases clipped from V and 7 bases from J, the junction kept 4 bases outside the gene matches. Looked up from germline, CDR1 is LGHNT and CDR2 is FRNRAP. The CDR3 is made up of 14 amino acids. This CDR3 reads CASGLGQGASGYTF. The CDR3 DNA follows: TGTGCTAGTGGTTTAGGACAGGGGGCTTCTGGCTACACCTTC.

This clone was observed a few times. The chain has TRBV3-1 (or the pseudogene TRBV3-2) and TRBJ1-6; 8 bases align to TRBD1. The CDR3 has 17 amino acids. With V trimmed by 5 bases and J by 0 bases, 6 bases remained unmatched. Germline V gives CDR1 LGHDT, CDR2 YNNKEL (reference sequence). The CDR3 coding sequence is TGTGCCAGCAGCTCGCGACAGGGGAGCTCCTATAATTCACCCCTCCACTTT. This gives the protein CASSSRQGSSYNSPLHF.

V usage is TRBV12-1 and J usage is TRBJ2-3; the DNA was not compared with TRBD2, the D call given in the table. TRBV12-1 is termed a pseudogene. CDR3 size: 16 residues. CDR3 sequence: CASSYPTAGNTDTQYF. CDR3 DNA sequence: TGTGCCAGCAGCTATCCCACAGCGGGGAACACAGATACGCAGTATTTT.

The chain's CDR3 is CASSPKPTGGNSPLHF. For the CDR3, the DNA is TGCGCCAGCAGCCCTAAGCCGACAGGGGGTAATTCACCCCTCCACTTT. The rearrangement joins TRBV4-3 to TRBJ1-6; 9 nucleotides agree with TRBD1. The CDR3 spans 16 residues. CDR1 and CDR2 (germline): LGHNA, YSLEER. J gave up 6 bases and V 4 bases, and 7 bases lay outside the gene matches.

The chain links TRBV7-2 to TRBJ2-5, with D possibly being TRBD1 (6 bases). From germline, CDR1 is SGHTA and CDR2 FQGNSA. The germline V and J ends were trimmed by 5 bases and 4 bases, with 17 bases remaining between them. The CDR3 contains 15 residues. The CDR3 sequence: CASSARAARGETQYF. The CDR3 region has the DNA TGTGCCAGCAGCGCACGAGCGGCCAGGGGAGAGACCCAGTACTTC.

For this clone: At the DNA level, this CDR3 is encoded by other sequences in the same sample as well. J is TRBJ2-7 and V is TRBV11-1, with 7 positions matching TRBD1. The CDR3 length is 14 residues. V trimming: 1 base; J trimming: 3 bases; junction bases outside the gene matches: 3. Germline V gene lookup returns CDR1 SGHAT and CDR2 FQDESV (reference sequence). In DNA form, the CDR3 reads TGTGCCAGCAGCTTAGGACAGGGCTACTACGAGCAGTACTTC. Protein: CASSLGQGYYEQYF.

The CDR3 DNA reads as TGCGCCAGCAGCTTGGGCAGGGAACGACTCAATCCTGAAGCTTTCTTT. This codes for CASSLGRERLNPEAFF. The chain employs TRBV5-1 and TRBJ1-1; D may be TRBD1 (5 bases). The ends were cut back, 0 bases at V and 6 bases at J, with 18 bases in the middle. The CDR3 is 16 residues long. Per germline, CDR1 SGHRS and CDR2 YFSETQ.

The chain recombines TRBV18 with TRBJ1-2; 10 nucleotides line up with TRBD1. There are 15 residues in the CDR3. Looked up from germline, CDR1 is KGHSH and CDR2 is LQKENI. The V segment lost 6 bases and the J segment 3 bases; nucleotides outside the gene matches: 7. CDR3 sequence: CASSGQGSGDYGYTF. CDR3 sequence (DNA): TGTGCCAGCTCGGGACAGGGGAGCGGTGACTATGGCTACACCTTC.

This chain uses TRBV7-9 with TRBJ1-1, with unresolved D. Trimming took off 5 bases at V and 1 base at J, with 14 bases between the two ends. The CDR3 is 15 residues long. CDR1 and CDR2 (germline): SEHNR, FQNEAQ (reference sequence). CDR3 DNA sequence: TGTGCCAGCAGCGAGGGAGTCAGAAAGAACACTGAAGCTTTCTTT. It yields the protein CASSEGVRKNTEAFF.

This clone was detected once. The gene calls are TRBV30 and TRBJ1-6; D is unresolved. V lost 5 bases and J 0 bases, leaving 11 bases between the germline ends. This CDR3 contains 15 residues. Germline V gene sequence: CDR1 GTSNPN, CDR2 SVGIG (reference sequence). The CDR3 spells CAWQKESSYNSPLHF. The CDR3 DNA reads TGTGCCTGGCAAAAGGAGAGCTCCTATAATTCACCCCTCCACTTT.

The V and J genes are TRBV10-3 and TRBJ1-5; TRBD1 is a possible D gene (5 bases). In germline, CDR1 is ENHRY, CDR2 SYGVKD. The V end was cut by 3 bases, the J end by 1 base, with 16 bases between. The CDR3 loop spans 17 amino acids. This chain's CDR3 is CAISDRLGVGSNQPQHF. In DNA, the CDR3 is TGTGCCATCAGTGACCGTTTAGGGGTAGGGAGCAATCAGCCCCAGCATTTT.

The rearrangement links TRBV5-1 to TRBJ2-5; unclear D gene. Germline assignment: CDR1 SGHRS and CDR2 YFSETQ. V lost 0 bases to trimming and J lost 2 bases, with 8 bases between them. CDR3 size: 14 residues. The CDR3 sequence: CASSLGASQETQYF. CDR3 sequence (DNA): TGCGCCAGCAGCTTGGGGGCCTCACAAGAGACCCAGTACTTC.

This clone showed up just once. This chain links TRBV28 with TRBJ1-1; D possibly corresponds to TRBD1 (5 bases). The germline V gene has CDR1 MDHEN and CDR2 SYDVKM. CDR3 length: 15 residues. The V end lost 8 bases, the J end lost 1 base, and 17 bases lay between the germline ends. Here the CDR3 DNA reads TGTGCCAGCCCACCACGGGGGATCTCGAACACTGAAGCTTTCTTT. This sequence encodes CASPPRGISNTEAFF.